These 27 T cell receptor beta chains originate from one sample sequenced in a study of blood T cell repertoires in COVID-19 (dated by TCRdb to 2019 to 2021). Libraries were prepared through the immunoSEQ multiplex PCR assay. TCRdb obtained this table from immuneACCESS and retained in-frame rearrangements with V and J assigned. These tables miss some clones; where compared with another copy, unresolved V genes account for less than half of the shortfall, and the remainder is unexplained. The sample includes 100,000 to 150,000 clones, with around 88% observed a single time. The ten largest account for less than 5.5% of the sample. The sequenced material came from peripheral blood. These receptors originate from a man aged 60 to 75 with COVID-19, enrolled during active disease.

V gene TRBV7-9 combines with J gene TRBJ2-7; TRBD1 matches 7 bases. V dropped 6 bases and J dropped 0; count of bases not matched to a gene: 11. The length of the CDR3 is 16 residues. Germline V CDR1 and CDR2: SEHNR, FQNEAQ (reference sequence). The CDR3 DNA reads as TGTGCCAGCAGACCAACAGGGGATCTCAGCTCCTACGAGCAGTACTTC. Its protein product is CASRPTGDLSSYEQYF. Looking up the rest from reference TRBV7-9 and TRBJ2-7 gives the full variable domain: DTGVSQNPRHKITKRGQNVTFRCDPISEHNRLYWYRQTLGQGPEFLTYFQNEAQLEKSRLLSDRFSAERPKGSFSTLEIQRTEQGDSAMYLCASRPTGDLSSYEQYFGPGTRLTVT.

V is TRBV19 and J is TRBJ1-5; 10 bases are shared with TRBD1. Germline V gene lookup returns CDR1 LNHDA and CDR2 SQIVND (reference sequence). Trimming took 4 bases from V and 5 from J; bases not matched to a gene: 5. The CDR3 loop spans 15 amino acids. The CDR3: CASSTRQGADQPQHF. CDR3 bases: TGTGCCAGTAGTACTAGACAGGGGGCTGATCAGCCCCAGCATTTT.

The chain has TRBV18 and TRBJ2-7; TRBD1 might be the D (6 bases). The CDR3 loop spans 12 amino acids. CDR1 and CDR2 from the germline V gene are KGHSH and LQKENI. The ends were cut back, 3 bases at V and 4 bases at J, with 7 bases in the middle. The CDR3 DNA sequence: TGTGCCAGCTCACCCACAGGGTACGAGCAGTACTTC. As protein: CASSPTGYEQYF.

This rearrangement joins TRBV2 to TRBJ1-1, with no clear D. The germline V gene has CDR1 SNHLY and CDR2 FYNNEI. Trimming cost V 2 bases and J 9 bases, with 7 bases left between them. The CDR3 loop spans 11 amino acids. CDR3 protein: CASSETVKAFF. CDR3 in DNA: TGTGCCAGCAGTGAAACAGTGAAAGCTTTCTTT.

V is TRBV3-1 (or the pseudogene TRBV3-2) and J is TRBJ2-5; 9 bases agree with TRBD2. The CDR3 is 15 amino acids. Germline lookup yields CDR1 LGHDT and CDR2 YNNKEL (reference sequence). The V segment lost 4 bases and the J segment 5 bases; nucleotides outside the gene matches: 8. This chain's CDR3 is CASSPQTSGGETQYF. The CDR3 bases are TGTGCCAGCAGCCCTCAGACTAGCGGAGGGGAGACCCAGTACTTC.

The chain links TRBV5-6 to TRBJ1-3, with TRBD1 as a possible D gene (5 bases). Trimming shortened V by 4 bases and J by 4 bases, and 12 bases separated the two germline ends. Germline lookup yields CDR1 SGHDT and CDR2 YYEEEE. The CDR3 runs to 14 residues. This CDR3 is CASSTRDLGNTIYF. CDR3 coding DNA: TGTGCCAGCAGCACCCGGGACTTGGGAAACACCATATATTTT. The entire variable domain, with the rest obtained from reference TRBV5-6 and TRBJ1-3, is as follows: DAGVTQSPTHLIKTRGQQVTLRCSPKSGHDTVSWYQQALGQGPQFIFQYYEEEERQRGNFPDRFSGHQFPNYSSELNVNALLLGDSALYLCASSTRDLGNTIYFGEGSWLTVV.

The J gene is TRBJ1-1, the V gene TRBV12-5; D ambiguous. Trimming left V 7 bases short and J 1 base short, with 10 bases between. Germline V CDR1 and CDR2: LGHNT, FRNRAP. CDR3 length: 13 amino acids. The CDR3 DNA reads as TGTGCTAGTGATTACATTTCGAACACTGAAGCTTTCTTT. Protein product: CASDYISNTEAFF.

This clone was seen a single time. The chain uses TRBV6-5 and TRBJ1-3, with a weak D call TRBD1 (6 bases). This CDR3 contains 14 residues. The V gene's germline CDR1 is MNHEY and CDR2 SVGAGI. With 6 bases removed from V and 4 bases from J, the gap between germline ends came to 13 bases. The DNA of the CDR3 is TGTGCCAGCAGGCAAGGGGGTGACGGAAACACCATATATTTT. Translating gives CASRQGGDGNTIYF.

The V gene is TRBV4-1, the J gene TRBJ1-2; D unresolved. The CDR3 is 15 amino acids. The germline V gene encodes CDR1 MGHRA and CDR2 YSYEKL. V lost 2 bases and J 3 bases, leaving 13 bases between the germline ends. For the CDR3, the DNA is TGCGCCAGCAGCCAACTAGAGGGAAGCTACTATGGCTACACCTTC. Protein sequence: CASSQLEGSYYGYTF.

The chain couples TRBV7-3 to TRBJ1-2, with TRBD1 matching 10 bases. CDR1 is SGHTA, CDR2 FQGTGA, per germline. V lost 6 bases to trimming and J lost 8 bases; unmatched junction nucleotides: 6. CDR3 length: 13 amino acids. DNA for the CDR3: TGTGCCAGCAGGTCTGACAGGGGGCGAGGCTACACCTTC. This codes for CASRSDRGRGYTF.

This clone was recorded many times. The gene calls are TRBV7-2 and TRBJ1-1, with D uncertain. Trimming stripped 0 bases from V and 1 base from J, with 6 bases between. Looked up from germline, CDR1 is SGHTA and CDR2 is FQGNSA. The CDR3 has 14 residues. CDR3 sequence (DNA): TGTGCCAGCAGCTTAGCGCCGGGGAACACTGAAGCTTTCTTT. It encodes CASSLAPGNTEAFF.

The rearrangement joins TRBV18 to TRBJ2-7; 9 nucleotides match TRBD1. Germline values: CDR1 KGHSH, CDR2 LQKENI. This CDR3 is 14 amino acids long. Trimming removed 2 bases from V and 6 bases from J; junction bases left unmatched: 5. The CDR3 protein is CASSPLGTGSEQYF. The DNA of the CDR3 is TGTGCCAGCTCACCATTGGGGACAGGGTCCGAGCAGTACTTC.

The chain has TRBV11-2 and TRBJ1-3; D possibly corresponds to TRBD1 (5 bases). V was pared by 4 bases and J by 2 bases, with 18 bases between. Looked up from germline, CDR1 is SGHAT and CDR2 is FQNNGV. There are 17 residues in the CDR3. In DNA form, the CDR3 reads TGTGCCAGCAGCTCTGCAGCAGGGTTAGGGGCTGGAAACACCATATATTTT. Translated: CASSSAAGLGAGNTIYF. Variable domain in full (rest from reference TRBV11-2 and TRBJ1-3): EAGVAQSPRYKIIEKRQSVAFWCNPISGHATLYWYQQILGQGPKLLIQFQNNGVVDDSQLPKDRFSAERLKGVDSTLKIQPAKLEDSAVYLCASSSAAGLGAGNTIYFGEGSWLTVV.

The chain links TRBV6-6 to TRBJ1-6; TRBD1 agrees at 10 bases. Unmatched junction bases numbered 8, after V lost 7 bases and J lost 5 bases. Germline assignment: CDR1 MNHNY and CDR2 SVGAGI (reference sequence). The CDR3 has 16 amino acids. CDR3 nucleotides: TGTGCCAGCAAGCAGGACAGGGGGGAAAATAATTCACCCCTCCACTTT. Its protein is CASKQDRGENNSPLHF.

The chain recombines TRBV19 with TRBJ2-1; the match to TRBD2 covers 7 bases. Trimming at V came to 3 bases and at J to 0 bases, leaving 5 bases not matched to a gene. Germline loops: CDR1 LNHDA, CDR2 SQIVND (reference sequence). This CDR3 spans 16 amino acids. The CDR3 region has the DNA TGTGCCAGTAGTATGTTCGGGGGGATCTCCTACAATGAGCAGTTCTTC. Its protein is CASSMFGGISYNEQFF.

This chain links TRBV7-9 with TRBJ2-1; tentatively, D is TRBD1 (6 bases). This CDR3 spans 16 amino acids. Trimming shortened V by 3 bases and J by 6 bases, and 18 bases separated the two germline ends. The germline V gene encodes CDR1 SEHNR and CDR2 FQNEAQ (reference sequence). CDR3 DNA sequence: TGTGCCAGCAGCTTCCGCGCCGGGACAAAGGCCAATGAGCAGTTCTTC. Amino acids: CASSFRAGTKANEQFF.

The chain employs TRBV5-4 and TRBJ2-5, with D tentatively TRBD2 (7 bases). V gave up 2 bases and J gave up 4 bases, with 12 bases separating them. In germline, CDR1 is SGHNT, CDR2 YYREEE (reference sequence). This CDR3 has 14 residues. The CDR3 DNA sequence: TGTGCCAGCAGCTTAAGGGGGGAGGGAGAGACCCAGTACTTC. It codes for CASSLRGEGETQYF.

The V gene is TRBV7-9, the J gene TRBJ1-1, with unresolved D. There are 12 residues in the CDR3. V was shortened by 2 bases and J by 7 bases, with 8 bases between the two germline ends. Germline V gives CDR1 SEHNR, CDR2 FQNEAQ (reference sequence). The CDR3 here is CASSLQAHEAFF. CDR3 sequence (DNA): TGTGCCAGCAGCTTACAAGCTCATGAAGCTTTCTTT.

The V gene is TRBV30, the J gene TRBJ1-5; 7 bases line up with TRBD1. CDR1 is GTSNPN and CDR2 is SVGIG in the germline V gene (reference sequence). The CDR3 sequence is 14 residues long. Trimming at V came to 1 base and at J to 3 bases, leaving 3 bases not matched to a gene. CDR3 protein: CAWSGDSLNQPQHF. Written as DNA, the CDR3 is TGTGCCTGGAGTGGGGACAGTCTCAATCAGCCCCAGCATTTT.

V usage is TRBV27 and J usage is TRBJ1-5; D is ambiguous. There are 14 residues in the CDR3. Per germline, CDR1 MNHEY and CDR2 SMNVEV (reference sequence). V shed 4 bases and J shed 8 bases, with 15 bases lying between them. CDR3 loop: CASSSNNIGEPQHF. As DNA, the CDR3 is TGTGCCAGCAGTTCAAACAACATCGGAGAGCCCCAGCATTTT.

Here the CDR3 DNA reads TGTGCCAGCAGCCAGTTTCAGGGTTCTGAAGCTTTCTTT. This gives the protein CASSQFQGSEAFF. The J gene is TRBJ1-1, the V gene TRBV7-9, with D possibly being TRBD1 (5 bases). V gave up 5 bases and J gave up 6 bases, with 13 bases separating them. Germline values: CDR1 SEHNR, CDR2 FQNEAQ (reference sequence). This CDR3 comprises 13 residues.

V gene TRBV19 combines with J gene TRBJ2-2, with D perhaps TRBD1 (6 bases). V was clipped by 7 bases and J by 4 bases, with 19 bases between them. The CDR3 runs to 16 residues. Germline CDR1 LNHDA, CDR2 SQIVND (reference sequence). CDR3: CASTPYRDAGTGELFF. The CDR3 DNA follows: TGTGCCAGTACTCCATACAGGGATGCAGGCACCGGGGAGCTGTTTTTT.

The chain is built from TRBV19 and TRBJ2-3, with D maybe TRBD1 (5 bases). Trimming stripped 0 bases from V and 4 bases from J, with 11 bases between. From germline, CDR1 is LNHDA and CDR2 SQIVND (reference sequence). The CDR3 consists of 15 residues. In nucleotides, the CDR3 is TGTGCCAGTAGTATAGACAGGGTAGGGGCAGATACGCAGTATTTT. Translation: CASSIDRVGADTQYF.

The chain carries TRBV19 and TRBJ2-7; possibly TRBD2 for D (5 bases). V lost 1 base to trimming and J lost 7 bases, with 14 bases between them. CDR1 and CDR2 from the germline V gene are LNHDA and SQIVND (reference sequence). This CDR3 comprises 14 residues. CDR3 loop: CASSIVAGLGEQYF. In DNA, the CDR3 is TGTGCCAGTAGTATAGTGGCGGGCCTTGGGGAGCAGTACTTC.

This chain uses TRBV3-1 (or the pseudogene TRBV3-2) with TRBJ1-2, with D unclear. CDR3 length: 11 residues. Germline CDR1 reads LGHDT; CDR2 reads YNNKEL (reference sequence). V lost 2 bases and J lost 6, with 4 bases in between. Here the CDR3 DNA reads TGTGCCAGCAGCCAATCGGATGGCTACACCTTC. Its protein is CASSQSDGYTF.

The V gene is TRBV7-2, the J gene TRBJ2-5; 7 positions agree with TRBD1. The length of the CDR3 is 16 residues. CDR1 is SGHTA and CDR2 is FQGNSA in the germline V gene. V lost 1 base to trimming and J lost 4 bases; unmatched junction nucleotides: 9. This CDR3 reads CASSLEGDRVRETQYF. CDR3 nucleotides: TGTGCCAGCAGCTTAGAAGGCGACAGGGTCCGAGAGACCCAGTACTTC.

V is TRBV5-5 and J is TRBJ1-5; TRBD1 is a possible D gene (6 bases). Trimming pared 4 bases from V and 0 bases from J, leaving 17 bases between. This CDR3 has 17 amino acids. The germline V gene has CDR1 SGHKS and CDR2 YYEKEE (reference sequence). CDR3 in amino acids: CASSPGNRVYSNQPQHF. The CDR3 bases are TGTGCCAGCAGCCCAGGAAACAGGGTATATAGCAATCAGCCCCAGCATTTT. The entire variable domain, with the rest obtained from reference TRBV5-5 and TRBJ1-5, is as follows: DAGVTQSPTHLIKTRGQQVTLRCSPISGHKSVSWYQQVLGQGPQFIFQYYEKEERGRGNFPDRFSARQFPNYSSELNVNALLLGDSALYLCASSPGNRVYSNQPQHFGDGTRLSIL.